This is a list of T cell receptor beta chains from one sample in a study of blood T cell repertoires in COVID-19. Data came from immunoSEQ multiplex PCR; TCRdb stores just in-frame clones and leaves some out. Of around 150,000 clones in the sample, about four fifths were seen once. Sequencing was carried out using peripheral blood. The receptors stem from a human donor in a cohort sampled during active COVID-19. The CDR3 runs from the conserved cysteine through the conserved F or W. A D gene is named only where the DNA matches it firmly. Only some rows state a clone size, as once, few, many or a class for expanded clones.

>TRBV27|TRBD1|TRBJ2-7|.|14
TGTGCCCCTACCCACCGGGACAGGGTCAACGAGCAGTACTTC
CAPTHRDRVNEQYF
>TRBV6-6|TRBD2|TRBJ2-5|medium-sized|15
TGTGCCTCGAGGGGGACTAGCGGGCAGGGGGAGACCCAGTACTTC
CASRGTSGQGETQYF
>TRBV27|.|TRBJ1-4|.|17
TGTGCCAGCAGTTTAACGGTCCAGGGTGCCACTAATGAAAAACTGTTTTTT
CASSLTVQGATNEKLFF
>TRBV5-5|.|TRBJ2-1|.|15
TGTGCCAGCAGCTCCGGACAGATCTCCTACAATGAGCAGTTCTTC
CASSSGQISYNEQFF
>TRBV3-1/TRBV3-2|TRBD2|TRBJ2-3|.|13
TGTGCCAGCAGCCCACCCGGGACTAACAATCAGTATTTT
CASSPPGTNNQYF
>TRBV28|TRBD1|TRBJ1-2|.|13
TGTGCCAGCAGTTTGGGACAGGATTTTGGCTACACCTTC
CASSLGQDFGYTF
>TRBV5-1|.|TRBJ2-5|.|15
TGCGCCAGCAGCTTAGGGCAGGGAGGATTAGAGACCCAGTACTTC
CASSLGQGGLETQYF
>TRBV19|.|TRBJ1-1|few|16
TGTGCCAGTAGTATACAACCCCCAACCGTCGGCACTGAAGCTTTCTTT
CASSIQPPTVGTEAFF
>TRBV29-1|TRBD1|TRBJ2-7|.|14
TGCAGCGTCGTCGACAGGGGCATCTCCTACGAGCAGTACTTC
CSVVDRGISYEQYF
>TRBV19|TRBD1|TRBJ1-2|.|16
TGTGCCAGTAGTGAGGGGACAGGGGGCGCTTCCCATGGCTACACCTTC
CASSEGTGGASHGYTF
>TRBV19|.|TRBJ2-2|once|14
TGTGCCAGTAGTACAGGGGCTAGGACCGGGGAGCTGTTTTTT
CASSTGARTGELFF
>TRBV2|.|TRBJ1-1|once|15
TGTGCCAGGGGCTTACAAGGGGCAGGCCGTTTTCCAGCTTTCTTT
CARGLQGAGRFPAFF
>TRBV7-2|TRBD1|TRBJ2-5|once|18
TGTGCCAGCAGCCGCATTGTGGGGTTGGGACAGGGTGGCGAGACCCAGTACTTC
CASSRIVGLGQGGETQYF
>TRBV5-1|.|TRBJ1-1|.|12
TGCGCCAGCAGCTTGGACAGAACTGAAGCTTTCTTT
CASSLDRTEAFF
>TRBV7-9|.|TRBJ2-7|.|15
TGTGCCAGCAGCTTCGCAGAGGGGGGGACCTACGAGCAGTACTTC
CASSFAEGGTYEQYF
>TRBV6-6|.|TRBJ2-1|.|13
TGTGCCAGCAGGGGGGGCTCCTACAATGAGCAGTTCTTC
CASRGGSYNEQFF
>TRBV7-3|.|TRBJ2-2|.|15
TGTGCCAGCAGCTTAACCGGGGGAAGCACCGGGGAGCTGTTTTTT
CASSLTGGSTGELFF
>TRBV7-2|.|TRBJ2-3|.|13
TGTGCCAGCAGCCTCCCCCCCGGACTCCTTCTGTATTTT
CASSLPPGLLLYF
>TRBV6-2/TRBV6-3|TRBD2|TRBJ2-2|.|18
TGTGCCAGCAGTTTAAGGGGTAGCGGGAGCGCGAACACCGGGGAGCTGTTTTTT
CASSLRGSGSANTGELFF
>TRBV7-9|.|TRBJ1-2|.|14
TGTGCCAGCAGCTTAGAGACAGCTACCTTCGGCTACACCTTC
CASSLETATFGYTF
>TRBV5-5|.|TRBJ2-2|.|11
TGTGCCAGCAGCTCCCTCCGGGAGCTGTTTTTT
CASSSLRELFF
>TRBV3-1/TRBV3-2|.|TRBJ1-4|.|14
TGTGCCAGCAGCCACGCAGGGCTTAGGGAAAAACTGTTTTTT
CASSHAGLREKLFF
>TRBV4-3|.|TRBJ1-1|.|14
TGCGCCAGCAGCCAAGATAGATTTGGCACTGAAGCTTTCTTT
CASSQDRFGTEAFF
>TRBV4-3|TRBD1|TRBJ2-5|.|17
TGCGCCAGCAGCCAAGAAGCCCCCGGGACAGGCCAAGAGACCCAGTACTTC
CASSQEAPGTGQETQYF
>TRBV25-1|.|TRBJ1-6|few|14
TGTGCCAGCAGTGTGCGCGATCGATCTTCACCCCTCCACTTT
CASSVRDRSSPLHF
>TRBV2|TRBD1|TRBJ1-6|.|14
TGTGCCAGCAGTGCGGACAGGTTGAATTCACCCCTCCACTTT
CASSADRLNSPLHF
>TRBV29-1|TRBD2|TRBJ2-3|once|13
TGCAGCGTCGGGGGGAGGTCCACAGATACGCAGTATTTT
CSVGGRSTDTQYF
>TRBV24-1|TRBD2|TRBJ2-3|.|12
TGTGCCACTAGCGGGGGGCCAGATACGCAGTATTTT
CATSGGPDTQYF
>TRBV2|.|TRBJ2-2|.|19
TGTGCCAGCAGCTGGGCTCGAGACCGGGACAAAGAGAACACCGGGGAGCTGTTTTTT
CASSWARDRDKENTGELFF
>TRBV28|.|TRBJ1-2|once|12
TGTGCCAGCAGGCAGGGGAACTATGGCTACACCTTC
CASRQGNYGYTF
>TRBV6-6|TRBD1|TRBJ1-2|.|15
TGTGCCAGCAGTTACAGGACAGGGGAAAAAATCGGCTACACCTTC
CASSYRTGEKIGYTF